Each of the 8 T cell receptor beta chains below was sequenced from the same sample in a study of blood T cells in healthy people across ages. It was with a sample-barcoded 5' primer and a J-beta primer mix that a second PCR of about 7 to 12 cycles was run. A single record per CDR3 protein comes from TCRdb applying MiXCR to the 5' RACE reads. This table has about 580,000 distinct CDR3 sequences, around 50% appearing once. Sequencing was performed on blood. The receptors come from a man at least 80 years old in good health.

The sample holds a few counts of this clonotype. This chain uses TRBV25-1 with TRBJ1-6; unclear D gene. V lost 4 bases, J lost 5 bases, and 9 bases lay in between. Germline CDR1 is MGHDK and CDR2 is SYGVNS. This CDR3 comprises 14 residues. The CDR3 DNA follows: TGTGCCAGCAGTGGCTACAGTGATAATTCACCCCTCCACTTT. Translating it yields CASSGYSDNSPLHF.

To note about this clonotype: One base away lies a much larger clone, so this may be a sequencing read error. V is TRBV7-2 and J is TRBJ2-4; D ambiguous. The J call is uncertain, as TRBJ2-7 better fits the DNA end. This CDR3 has 11 amino acids. CDR1 and CDR2 (germline): SGHTA, FQGNSA. The CDR3 bases are TGTGCCAACAGCCTCTTTTACGAGCAGTACTTC. This translates into CANSLFYEQYF.

This clonotype has just a few counts. Written as DNA, the CDR3 is TGTGCCAGCAGCTTAGACGCGGCAGGCACAGATACGCAGTATTTT. It is translated as CASSLDAAGTDTQYF. J is TRBJ2-3 and V is TRBV11-2; D gene ambiguous. The CDR3 is 15 amino acids. Trimming stripped 0 bases from V and 1 base from J, with 8 bases between. Germline CDR1 and CDR2: SGHAT and FQNNGV.

The chain combines TRBV5-8 with TRBJ1-5, with TRBD1 matching 8 bases. Losses at the gene ends were 1 base for V and 0 bases for J; bases not matched to a gene: 18. There are 21 residues in the CDR3. The germline V gene encodes CDR1 SGHTS and CDR2 YDEGEE. Written as DNA, the CDR3 is TGTGCCAGCAGCTTGTGGGGCCCCGGACAGGGCGGGGGTAGTAGCAATCAGCCCCAGCATTTT. Translation: CASSLWGPGQGGGSSNQPQHF.

This sequence joins TRBV27 and TRBJ2-4; D perhaps matches TRBD2 (5 bases). Near its end, the DNA agrees better with TRBJ2-7, so the J call may be wrong. This CDR3 spans 11 amino acids. The germline CDR1 and CDR2 sequences are MNHEY and SMNVEV (reference sequence). The CDR3 DNA sequence: TGTGCCAGCGGAGGCCTAGTCGAGCAGTACTTC. This sequence encodes CASGGLVEQYF.

This clonotype turned up a few times. J is TRBJ2-7 and V is TRBV5-1, with TRBD1 matching 7 bases. Trimming removed 4 bases from V and 2 bases from J; junction bases left unmatched: 15. The germline V gene has CDR1 SGHRS and CDR2 YFSETQ. This CDR3 region has 17 residues. Written as DNA, the CDR3 is TGCGCCAGCAGCACCCCCGGGGACAAAAGGGGGCCCTACGAGCAGTACTTC. Translating gives CASSTPGDKRGPYEQYF.

This clonotype came up a few times. This chain's CDR3 is CSARGQKTYEQYF. DNA of the CDR3: TGCAGTGCTAGGGGACAGAAAACCTACGAGCAGTACTTC. The chain couples TRBV20-1 to TRBJ2-7, with TRBD1 matching 7 bases. V lost 3 bases, J lost 2 bases, and 4 bases stayed unmatched. Germline values: CDR1 DFQATT, CDR2 SNEGSKA (reference sequence). The CDR3 is 13 residues long.

The gene calls are TRBV7-9 and TRBJ2-1; TRBD2 matches 7 bases. The germline CDR1 and CDR2 sequences are SEHNR and FQNEAQ (reference sequence). Germline trimming cut 11 bases from V and 8 bases from J; bases unmatched to any gene: 6. This CDR3 has 11 amino acids. CDR3 sequence (DNA): TGTGCCGACGGGACTAACTATGAGCAGTTCTTC. Translating it yields CADGTNYEQFF.